A selection of T cell receptor beta chains follows, all from one sample in a study of T cells after yellow fever vaccination. TCRdb re-derived calls from the 5' RACE reads in MiXCR, one entry per CDR3 protein. The sample comprises 300,000 or so distinct CDR3 sequences, approximately 7% of which are singletons, and 15% to 20% rests with the top ten. The sample in question was PBMCs, obtained around 45 days after the first yellow fever vaccination. The receptors here all came from a man between 18 and 29 years old who received the YFV17D yellow fever vaccine. Both conserved end residues are trimmed from each CDR3.

v_call cdr3_length cdr3_aa
TRBV5-1 10 ASSFDRQQQY
TRBV19 13 ASSLVSGGLNTQY
TRBV14 13 ASSDMTEHGWDYT
TRBV7-6 14 ASSSLGGGARNEQF
TRBV7-9 13 ASSRGTGGAYGYT
TRBV24-1 13 ATSDLAGGNFEQF
TRBV20-1 12 SAPSGGLHNEQF
TRBV12-3/TRBV12-4 12 ASSLGGGGSPLH
TRBV5-5 12 ASSRQGFGDEAF
TRBV7-6 15 ASSLISIGPERDGYT
TRBV11-2 11 ASSFSTGGGYT
TRBV20-1 12 SARVSRRFYGYT
TRBV5-1 11 ASKPLFTGELF
TRBV19 13 ASSPWGGSGQPQH
TRBV19 13 ASSRGTRLLNEQF
TRBV10-3 13 AISESAATNEKLF
TRBV20-1 13 SAGRQGGSTDTQY
TRBV20-1 12 SALEGGLNSEQY
TRBV7-2 14 ASNVARASGGGEQF
TRBV7-2 15 ASSFPLLAGGDNEQF
TRBV20-1 13 SAREDRVSTGELF
TRBV6-6 11 ASSYGGTGEAF
TRBV4-3 13 ASSQDRATGTEAF
TRBV11-2 10 ASSLVTGGAC
TRBV25-1 11 ASSELGTDTQY